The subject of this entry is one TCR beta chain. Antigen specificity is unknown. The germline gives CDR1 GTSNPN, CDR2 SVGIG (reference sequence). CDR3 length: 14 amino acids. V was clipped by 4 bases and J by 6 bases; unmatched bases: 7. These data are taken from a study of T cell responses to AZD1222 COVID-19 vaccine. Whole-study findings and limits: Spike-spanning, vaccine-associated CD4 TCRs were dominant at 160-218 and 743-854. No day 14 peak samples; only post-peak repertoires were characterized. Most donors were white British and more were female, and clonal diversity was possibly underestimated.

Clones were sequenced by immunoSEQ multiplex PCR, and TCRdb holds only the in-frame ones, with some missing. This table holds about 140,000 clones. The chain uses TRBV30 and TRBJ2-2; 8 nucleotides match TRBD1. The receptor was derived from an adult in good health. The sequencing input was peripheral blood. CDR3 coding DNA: TGTGCCTGGAACCCGGGACAGGCACCCGGGGAGCTGTTTTTT. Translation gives CAWNPGQAPGELFF. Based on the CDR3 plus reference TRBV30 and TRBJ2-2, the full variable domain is SQTIHQWPATLVQPVGSPLSLECTVEGTSNPNLYWYRQAAGRGLQLLFYSVGIGQISSEVPQNLSASRPQDRQFILSSKKLLLSDSGFYLCAWNPGQAPGELFFGEGSRLTVL.